Following are 5 T cell receptor beta chains from one sample sequenced in a study of CD8 T cells in ankylosing spondylitis. Study outcomes and limitations: What appeared characteristic of ankylosing spondylitis blood was a TCR beta motif of eight highly homologous variants.

TCRdb processed the 5' RACE reads anew with MiXCR; each CDR3 protein has one entry. The table has about 220,000 distinct CDR3 sequences, 15% to 20% seen once. Antigens of these TCRs are unknown. Sequenced input: blood, either unsorted or a sorted T cell fraction (not recorded which). These receptors originate from a male donor with ankylosing spondylitis.

The chain recombines TRBV14 with TRBJ2-1, with a weak D call TRBD1 (5 bases). Trimming pared 5 bases from V and 0 bases from J, leaving 17 bases between. CDR1 is SGHDN and CDR2 is FVKESK in the germline V gene. The CDR3 consists of 17 residues. The CDR3 spells CASSEGEVLLSYNEQFF. DNA for the CDR3: TGTGCCAGCAGCGAAGGGGAAGTCCTCCTCTCCTACAATGAGCAGTTCTTC.

A note on this clonotype: One end of the junction varies from germline; a read error may be responsible. The chain joins TRBV29-1 to TRBJ2-5; D remains ambiguous. The CDR3 loop spans 11 amino acids. Germline CDR1 SQVTM, CDR2 ANQGSEA. In DNA, the CDR3 is TGCAGGGTTGACGAGCAAGAGACCCAGTACTTC. It codes for CRVDEQETQYF.

The rearrangement joins TRBV27 to TRBJ2-1; 9 nucleotides match TRBD2. CDR1 MNHEY and CDR2 SMNVEV come from the germline V gene (reference sequence). Trimming took 3 bases from V and 4 from J; bases not matched to a gene: 7. The CDR3 sequence is 16 residues long. This CDR3 reads CASSFGGGAGYNEQFF. DNA for the CDR3: TGTGCCAGCAGTTTTGGCGGGGGGGCCGGGTACAATGAGCAGTTCTTC.

The chain carries TRBV6-1 and TRBJ2-5; weak D call: TRBD2 (6 bases). The CDR3 is 14 residues long. The ends were cut back, 1 base at V and 4 bases at J, with 10 bases in the middle. CDR1 is MNHNS and CDR2 is SASEGT in the germline V gene. The CDR3 coding sequence is TGTGCCAGCAGTGAAGGACTAGGCGGAGAGACCCAGTACTTC. It yields the protein CASSEGLGGETQYF.

This clonotype was observed a few times. The rearrangement links TRBV30 to TRBJ2-5; TRBD2 agrees at 9 bases. The CDR3 covers 14 residues. Germline-derived CDR1 and CDR2 are GTSNPN and SVGIG (reference sequence). The junction had 5 bases not matched to a gene; V was cut back by 4 bases and J by 2 bases. The CDR3 DNA reads as TGTGCCTGGACAAAGCGGGGGGAACAAGAGACCCAGTACTTC. This gives the protein CAWTKRGEQETQYF.